This T cell receptor beta chain derives from a study of T-cell reconstitution after alpha-beta-depleted transplantation in children. Findings and caveats of the study: It was reported that alpha-beta T cells came from several hundred expanded graft clones (about two months after transplant). A year post-transplant, T-cell counts and diversity derived mostly from newly produced T cells. For some patients, TCRbeta diversity was high at day 60 because of recipient T cells and thymic progenitors that survived.

This clonotype appeared a few times. Antigen specificity is unknown. Using unique molecular identifiers, the investigators prepared the TCRbeta library. TCRdb re-called the PCR reads through MiXCR, storing one row per CDR3 protein. Of approximately 190,000 distinct CDR3 sequences detected, approximately 8.4% appear once; the ten largest clones hold roughly 35%. The CDR3 extends over 15 amino acids. Germline CDR1 SGHTA, CDR2 FQGNSA. Trimming cost V 0 bases and J 6 bases, with 13 bases left between them. The TCR originated in a male patient between 2 and 9 years old who had a stem cell transplant for acute myeloid leukemia, so the T cells may come from the graft donor. V and J are TRBV7-2 and TRBJ2-3; no clear D. This material consisted of PBMCs, mostly from graft donor cells, taken 360 days after TCRalphabeta/CD19-depleted stem cell transplant. In DNA form, the CDR3 reads TGTGCCAGCAGCTTAGCGTGGGCAGTTTCCGATACGCAGTATTTT. This codes for CASSLAWAVSDTQYF.